Shown below are 30 T cell receptor beta chains from a single sample sequenced in a study of blood T cell repertoires in COVID-19. Clones were read by immunoSEQ multiplex PCR, and TCRdb kept only the in-frame ones, dropping some. Here the sample spans about 210,000 clones, around four fifths being singletons. The sample taken for sequencing was peripheral blood. The receptors here all came from a man aged 45-60 years with active or convalescent COVID-19.

This clone appeared a single time. The genes are TRBV9 and TRBJ2-1; 10 bases are a match to TRBD2. The V gene end was trimmed by 2 bases and the J gene end by 7 bases; junction bases not matched to a gene: 9. The CDR3 totals 16 residues. The V gene's germline CDR1 is SGDLS and CDR2 YYNGEE. CDR3: CASSVHSGRPQNEQFF. The CDR3 DNA reads TGTGCCAGCAGCGTCCATAGCGGGAGGCCGCAAAATGAGCAGTTCTTC. Supplemented by reference TRBV9 and TRBJ2-1, the full variable domain reads DSGVTQTPKHLITATGQRVTLRCSPRSGDLSVYWYQQSLDQGLQFLIQYYNGEERAKGNILERFSAQQFPDLHSELNLSSLELGDSALYFCASSVHSGRPQNEQFFGPGTRLTVL.

This clone came up once. V gene TRBV28 combines with J gene TRBJ1-1; no definite D call. V lost 3 bases and J lost 4, with 6 bases in between. The CDR3 consists of 12 residues. CDR1 is MDHEN and CDR2 is SYDVKM in the germline V gene. CDR3 bases: TGTGCCAGCAGTTTTGGGAGCACTGAAGCTTTCTTT. It codes for CASSFGSTEAFF. The variable domain in full, with the rest retrieved from reference TRBV28 and TRBJ1-1, is DVKVTQSSRYLVKRTGEKVFLECVQDMDHENMFWYRQDPGLGLRLIYFSYDVKMKEKGDIPEGYSVSREKKERFSLILESASTNQTSMYLCASSFGSTEAFFGQGTRLTVV.

This clone appeared a few times. V and J are TRBV19 and TRBJ1-1; D perhaps matches TRBD1 (5 bases). CDR3 length: 13 amino acids. The germline gives CDR1 LNHDA, CDR2 SQIVND (reference sequence). V was cut by 9 bases and J by 5 bases, with 16 bases left in between. The CDR3 region has the DNA TGTGCCAGCTCCAGGGATGGTGGAACTGAAGCTTTCTTT. It encodes CASSRDGGTEAFF.

This chain connects TRBV15 to TRBJ1-5; possibly TRBD1 for D (6 bases). Trimming left V 5 bases short and J 2 bases short, with 16 bases between. The CDR3 has 16 residues. The germline V gene has CDR1 LNHNV and CDR2 YYDKDF (reference sequence). CDR3 region: CATSRGPGGGNQPQHF. For the CDR3, the DNA is TGTGCCACCAGCCGAGGGCCGGGGGGCGGCAATCAGCCCCAGCATTTT.

The rearrangement joins TRBV19 to TRBJ2-2; 10 bases map to TRBD1. V was clipped by 1 base and J by 2 bases; unmatched bases: 4. Per the germline V gene, CDR1 is LNHDA and CDR2 is SQIVND (reference sequence). This CDR3 has 17 residues. CDR3 in amino acids: CASSIGTGGFNTGELFF. The CDR3 DNA sequence: TGTGCCAGTAGTATAGGGACAGGGGGATTCAACACCGGGGAGCTGTTTTTT.

This clone was recorded a few times. The V and J genes are TRBV30 and TRBJ1-2; no reliable D call. Trimming removed 6 bases from V and 8 bases from J, with 13 bases in between. Germline CDR1 is GTSNPN and CDR2 is SVGIG (reference sequence). The CDR3 has 11 amino acids. The CDR3 loop reads CACPDGSGYTF. CDR3 nucleotides: TGTGCCTGTCCGGACGGGAGCGGCTACACCTTC.

The V and J genes are TRBV3-1 (or the pseudogene TRBV3-2) and TRBJ2-5, with 8 bases fitting TRBD2. The V gene end was trimmed by 4 bases and the J gene end by 7 bases; junction bases not matched to a gene: 14. This CDR3 has 16 residues. Per the germline V gene, CDR1 is LGHDT and CDR2 is YNNKEL (reference sequence). The CDR3 here is CASSPGARGGRVTQYF. The CDR3 bases are TGTGCCAGCAGCCCGGGGGCCCGGGGGGGGCGCGTGACCCAGTACTTC.

The V gene is TRBV7-2, the J gene TRBJ2-1, with D possibly being TRBD1 (5 bases). This CDR3 has 16 amino acids. Between the trimmed V and J ends, which lost 5 bases and 0 bases, there was a span of 14 bases. In germline, CDR1 is SGHTA, CDR2 FQGNSA. CDR3 protein: CASSPPGRSSYNEQFF. CDR3 in DNA: TGTGCCAGCAGCCCCCCAGGGCGGAGCTCCTACAATGAGCAGTTCTTC.

The chain has TRBV6-5 and TRBJ2-7; TRBD1 is a possible D gene (5 bases). Trimming pared 5 bases from V and 1 base from J, leaving 15 bases between. Germline V CDR1 and CDR2: MNHEY, SVGAGI. The CDR3 is made up of 15 amino acids. The CDR3 DNA follows: TGTGCCAGCAGTAGTCTGACAGTAGGTTCCTACGAGCAGTACTTC. This translates into CASSSLTVGSYEQYF.

The V and J genes are TRBV3-1 (or the pseudogene TRBV3-2) and TRBJ2-3; TRBD2 matches 12 bases. V dropped 1 base and J dropped 4; count of bases not matched to a gene: 6. This CDR3 region has 17 residues. Germline assignment: CDR1 LGHDT and CDR2 YNNKEL (reference sequence). In DNA, the CDR3 is TGTGCCAGCAGCCAAGCACCGACTAGCGGGAGAGCAGATACGCAGTATTTT. Translated: CASSQAPTSGRADTQYF.

This chain joins TRBV5-1 and TRBJ2-3; 11 nucleotides align to TRBD2. J lost 4 bases, V lost 1 base, and 2 bases had no gene match. The CDR3 contains 15 residues. CDR1 and CDR2 from the germline V gene are SGHRS and YFSETQ. The CDR3 nucleotides read TGCGCCAGCAGCTTGACTAGCGGGAGTTCAGATACGCAGTATTTT. Translation gives CASSLTSGSSDTQYF.

CDR3 loop: CASSEQAGGNEQFF. The CDR3 DNA reads TGCGCCAGCAGTGAGCAGGCAGGGGGTAATGAGCAGTTCTTC. The chain joins TRBV10-1 to TRBJ2-1, with TRBD1 matching over 7 bases. J gave up 7 bases and V 2 bases, and 5 bases lay outside the gene matches. This CDR3 region has 14 residues. CDR1 and CDR2 from the germline V gene are WNHNN and SYGVQD (reference sequence).

The chain is built from TRBV19 and TRBJ2-7; 9 bases map to TRBD1. Germline V lookup: CDR1 LNHDA, CDR2 SQIVND (reference sequence). The CDR3 is made up of 15 amino acids. The V gene end was trimmed by 6 bases and the J gene end by 2 bases; junction bases not matched to a gene: 8. This chain's CDR3 is CASRDWGQGTYEQYF. The CDR3 coding sequence is TGTGCCAGTAGAGATTGGGGACAGGGCACCTACGAGCAGTACTTC.

The chain links TRBV28 to TRBJ1-3; TRBD1 might be the D (6 bases). The V and J ends lost 6 bases and 8 bases respectively, with 17 bases between them. Looked up from germline, CDR1 is MDHEN and CDR2 is SYDVKM. This CDR3 is 14 amino acids long. The CDR3 bases are TGTGCCAGCAGCCAAGGACAGTACGGTGACACCATATATTTT. Translating gives CASSQGQYGDTIYF.

The chain links TRBV9 to TRBJ2-1; 7 bases are shared with TRBD2. The CDR3 covers 15 residues. V lost 4 bases and J lost 4; bases outside the gene matches: 8. Per the germline V gene, CDR1 is SGDLS and CDR2 is YYNGEE. The CDR3 sequence: CASSPNWGGYNEQFF. The CDR3 nucleotides are TGTGCCAGCAGCCCCAACTGGGGGGGATACAATGAGCAGTTCTTC.

The J gene is TRBJ2-6, the V gene TRBV11-2; D remains ambiguous. Germline CDR1 is SGHAT and CDR2 is FQNNGV. Trimming stripped 4 bases from V and 7 bases from J, with 8 bases between. The CDR3 loop spans 13 amino acids. CDR3 amino acids: CASSSTRANVLTF. CDR3 in DNA: TGTGCCAGCAGCTCTACCCGCGCCAACGTCCTGACTTTC.

V gene TRBV2 combines with J gene TRBJ2-7; 11 nucleotides align to TRBD2. CDR1 and CDR2 (germline): SNHLY, FYNNEI. The CDR3 contains 15 residues. V trimming: 4 bases; J trimming: 5 bases; junction bases outside the gene matches: 7. Written as DNA, the CDR3 is TGTGCCAGCAGTGGTAGCGGGAGGGCCTCAGACGAGCAGTACTTC. This encodes CASSGSGRASDEQYF.

The rearrangement joins TRBV5-6 to TRBJ1-2, with TRBD1 identical over 10 bases. Per germline, CDR1 SGHDT and CDR2 YYEEEE. The CDR3 loop spans 15 amino acids. The ends lost 4 bases at V and 3 bases at J; junction bases unmatched: 6. For the CDR3, the DNA is TGTGCCAGCAGCGTGACAGGGGGCTTTTACTATGGCTACACCTTC. Translating it yields CASSVTGGFYYGYTF.

On this clone: A much larger clone differs from this one at a single base, so this may be a read error. The sample holds other DNA sequences that translate to the same CDR3. The rearrangement links TRBV3-1 (or the pseudogene TRBV3-2) to TRBJ1-6; 10 bases agree with TRBD1. Germline assignment: CDR1 LGHDT and CDR2 YNNKEL (reference sequence). This CDR3 contains 14 residues. J lost 7 bases, V lost 4 bases, and 1 base had no gene match. CDR3 sequence: CASSRGQGNSPLHF. CDR3 in DNA: TGTGCCAGCAGCCGGGGACAGGGGAATTCACCCCTCCACTTT.

The chain couples TRBV7-9 to TRBJ2-2; D is perhaps TRBD2 (6 bases). This CDR3 spans 13 amino acids. Germline CDR1 SEHNR, CDR2 FQNEAQ (reference sequence). Trimming cost V 7 bases and J 6 bases, with 12 bases left between them. CDR3 amino acids: CASTLTGAGELFF. The DNA for the CDR3 is TGTGCCAGCACCCTTACGGGGGCCGGGGAGCTGTTTTTT.

V gene TRBV4-1 combines with J gene TRBJ2-1; no firm D call. V was clipped by 4 bases and J by 3 bases, with 4 bases between them. This CDR3 spans 12 amino acids. Germline CDR1 MGHRA, CDR2 YSYEKL. CDR3 coding DNA: TGCGCCAGCAGCCTCAGCTACAATGAGCAGTTCTTC. This sequence encodes CASSLSYNEQFF.

V and J are TRBV19 and TRBJ2-2; TRBD2 matches at 12 bases. The CDR3 is 15 residues long. V lost 8 bases, J lost 12 bases, and 13 bases stayed unmatched. Germline lookup yields CDR1 LNHDA and CDR2 SQIVND (reference sequence). CDR3 in DNA: TGTGCCAGTTCTCAAGGACTAGCGGGATCTTTTAAGCTGTTTTTT. Encoded protein: CASSQGLAGSFKLFF.

This chain connects TRBV29-1 to TRBJ2-7, with 8 bases fitting TRBD2. The CDR3 runs 13 residues. In germline, CDR1 is SQVTM, CDR2 ANQGSEA. After removal of 6 bases from V and 2 bases from J, the junction contained 6 bases not matched to a gene. In DNA form, the CDR3 reads TGCAGCGTCCAACTAGCGGATACCTACGAGCAGTACTTC. It yields the protein CSVQLADTYEQYF.

CDR3 sequence (DNA): TGTGCCAGCAGTTACAGGCAGGGATTCACTGAAGCTTTCTTT. Translating it yields CASSYRQGFTEAFF. The chain uses TRBV6-5 and TRBJ1-1, with D maybe TRBD1 (5 bases). This CDR3 is built from 14 residues. Trimming removed 2 bases from V and 4 bases from J, with 11 bases in between. CDR1 MNHEY and CDR2 SVGAGI come from the germline V gene.

V is TRBV11-2 and J is TRBJ2-3, with 8 bases matching TRBD2. V gave up 7 bases and J gave up 6 bases; unmatched junction bases: 12. The CDR3 sequence is 15 residues long. Germline V gene lookup returns CDR1 SGHAT and CDR2 FQNNGV. The CDR3 DNA reads TGTGCCAGCACCATTCCAGCGGGGGTGCTTGATACGCAGTATTTT. Its translation is CASTIPAGVLDTQYF.

The genes are TRBV4-3 and TRBJ1-1; D gene unclear. CDR3 size: 14 residues. Trimming left V 4 bases short and J 4 bases short, with 13 bases between. The germline gives CDR1 LGHNA, CDR2 YSLEER. CDR3 region: CASSPTSRGTEAFF. The CDR3 nucleotides read TGCGCCAGCAGCCCCACGTCACGCGGCACTGAAGCTTTCTTT.

The CDR3 DNA sequence: TGTGCTAGTGGTTCAGGGTACACTGAAGCTTTCTTT. Protein sequence: CASGSGYTEAFF. The chain is built from TRBV12-5 and TRBJ1-1; a possible D gene is TRBD1 (5 bases). Germline CDR1 is LGHNT and CDR2 is FRNRAP. This CDR3 is 12 amino acids long. Trimming shortened V by 4 bases and J by 3 bases, and 6 bases separated the two germline ends.

The rearrangement joins TRBV25-1 to TRBJ1-1, with 8 bases that match TRBD1. Germline-derived CDR1 and CDR2 are MGHDK and SYGVNS. The J segment lost 0 bases and the V segment lost 7 bases, leaving 7 bases of the junction unmatched. This CDR3 spans 15 amino acids. This CDR3 is CASTTTGVMNTEAFF. CDR3 nucleotides: TGTGCCAGCACGACGACAGGGGTAATGAACACTGAAGCTTTCTTT.

CDR3 DNA: TGCAGCGTCCATGGGTGGGGAGGGACCGAGCAGTACTTC. Its protein is CSVHGWGGTEQYF. This rearrangement joins TRBV29-1 to TRBJ2-7; 7 bases align to TRBD2. V trimming: 6 bases; J trimming: 6 bases; junction bases outside the gene matches: 11. Looked up from germline, CDR1 is SQVTM and CDR2 is ANQGSEA. The CDR3 sequence is 13 residues long.

The chain uses TRBV11-2 and TRBJ2-5; 10 nucleotides agree with TRBD1. This CDR3 contains 14 residues. From germline, CDR1 is SGHAT and CDR2 FQNNGV. After removal of 4 bases from V and 5 bases from J, the junction contained 4 bases not matched to a gene. DNA of the CDR3: TGTGCCAGCAGCTCAGGACAGGGGGGGGAGACCCAGTACTTC. Amino acids: CASSSGQGGETQYF.